Presented here are 30 T cell receptor beta chains from one specimen sequenced in a study of quantifying T cell responses using KT2 cells. Study-wide background: RNA was reverse transcribed with TCR alpha and beta constant-region primers.

The cDNA 3' end received a ligated oligonucleotide with a UMI. The first PCR ran roughly 4 cycles with an equimolar RC1.1 and RC1.2 beta primer mix. TCRdb fed the UMI-ligation and nested PCR reads into MiXCR, producing one record per CDR3 protein. The repertoire holds 25,000 to 35,000 distinct CDR3 sequences, with more than 7% as singletons. The material sequenced was PBMCs spiked with cells of the T cell clone KT2. The receptor source for this set is a human donor.

This clonotype appeared many times. The rearrangement links TRBV10-3 to TRBJ2-7; 8 bases match TRBD1. V was pared by 3 bases and J by 7 bases, with 14 bases of the junction left unmatched. Germline V gene lookup returns CDR1 ENHRY and CDR2 SYGVKD. The CDR3 totals 16 residues. CDR3 loop: CAISEPTDRDSEEQYF. CDR3 nucleotide sequence: TGTGCCATCAGTGAACCCACGGACAGGGATTCAGAGGAGCAGTACTTC.

This clonotype was seen many times. The rearrangement joins TRBV7-9 to TRBJ2-1, with D maybe TRBD2 (5 bases). CDR1 and CDR2 (germline): SEHNR, FQNEAQ (reference sequence). This CDR3 contains 15 residues. The germline V and J ends were trimmed by 3 bases and 0 bases, with 9 bases remaining between them. The CDR3: CASSLGASSYNEQFF. In nucleotides, the CDR3 is TGTGCCAGCAGCTTGGGAGCTAGCTCCTACAATGAGCAGTTCTTC.

This clonotype was recorded a few times. The J gene is TRBJ1-5, the V gene TRBV6-5, with D uncertain. Trimming cost V 1 base and J 0 bases, with 19 bases left between them. CDR3 length equals 19 residues. Germline loops: CDR1 MNHEY, CDR2 SVGAGI. The DNA of the CDR3 is TGTGCCAGCAGTTACTTGCGGGTTCTATATCAGATTAGCAATCAGCCCCAGCATTTT. Protein sequence: CASSYLRVLYQISNQPQHF.

Ten or more counts support this clonotype. The chain has TRBV5-1 and TRBJ1-2; D possibly corresponds to TRBD1 (6 bases). V gave up 0 bases and J gave up 14 bases, with 20 bases separating them. The CDR3 length is 14 residues. Germline assignment: CDR1 SGHRS and CDR2 YFSETQ. CDR3 amino acids: CASSLEDSVQGSTF. As DNA, the CDR3 is TGCGCCAGCAGCTTGGAAGATTCGGTCCAGGGGTCGACCTTC.

This clonotype was seen many times. The chain's CDR3 is CSARPTGSDYGYTF. The CDR3 DNA sequence: TGCAGTGCTAGACCCACAGGGAGCGACTATGGCTACACCTTC. The gene calls are TRBV20-1 and TRBJ1-2, with a tentative D call TRBD1 (6 bases). CDR3 length: 14 residues. V gave up 2 bases and J gave up 3 bases, with 13 bases separating them. Germline V gene lookup returns CDR1 DFQATT and CDR2 SNEGSKA (reference sequence).

There are a few counts of this clonotype. The chain recombines TRBV12-3 or TRBV12-4 with TRBJ2-3, with 10 nucleotides matching TRBD1. J lost 3 bases, V lost 6 bases, and 6 bases had no gene match. The CDR3 contains 15 residues. Here the CDR3 DNA reads TGTGCCAGCAGCCTCCGGACAGGGGGTACAGATACGCAGTATTTT. It encodes CASSLRTGGTDTQYF.

This clonotype turned up a few times. The chain carries TRBV4-3 and TRBJ2-4; weak D call: TRBD2 (6 bases). Trimming cost V 2 bases and J 0 bases, with 11 bases left between them. The germline gives CDR1 LGHNA, CDR2 YSLEER. CDR3 length equals 16 residues. DNA of the CDR3: TGCGCCAGCAGCCAAATCTGGGGACTAGCCAAAAACATTCAGTACTTC. Its protein product is CASSQIWGLAKNIQYF.

This clonotype was seen more than once but under ten times. The chain is built from TRBV29-1 and TRBJ2-3; no firm D call. The CDR3 has 15 residues. From germline, CDR1 is SQVTM and CDR2 ANQGSEA. The V end was cut by 6 bases, the J end by 2 bases, with 18 bases between. CDR3 nucleotide sequence: TGCAGCGTCTCCCGCACGTCGGTGGTCACAGATACGCAGTATTTT. It codes for CSVSRTSVVTDTQYF.

This clonotype has a count of ten or more. J is TRBJ2-1 and V is TRBV7-9; no definite D call. Trimming left V 1 base short and J 4 bases short, with 2 bases between. Germline V lookup: CDR1 SEHNR, CDR2 FQNEAQ (reference sequence). The CDR3 consists of 12 residues. The CDR3 loop is CASSLGYNEQFF. CDR3 coding DNA: TGTGCCAGCAGCTTAGGGTACAATGAGCAGTTCTTC.

Ten or more counts support this clonotype. The chain carries TRBV3-1 and TRBJ2-5; no firm D call. Germline values: CDR1 LGHDT, CDR2 YNNKEL (reference sequence). The CDR3 consists of 12 residues. Trimming took off 0 bases at V and 5 bases at J, with 4 bases between the two ends. CDR3 protein: CASSQDLETQYF. CDR3 in DNA: TGTGCCAGCAGCCAAGATCTGGAGACCCAGTACTTC.

The chain carries TRBV19 and TRBJ1-2, with 7 nucleotides matching TRBD1. With 1 base clipped from V and 7 bases from J, the junction kept 12 bases outside the gene matches. The CDR3 sequence is 16 residues long. Germline V gene lookup returns CDR1 LNHDA and CDR2 SQIVND (reference sequence). CDR3 in DNA: TGTGCCAGTAGTATAGGCAACCACCGGGACAGCGTTGGCTACACCTTC. It yields the protein CASSIGNHRDSVGYTF.

There are many counts of this clonotype. The chain recombines TRBV20-1 with TRBJ2-1, with D uncertain. The germline V and J ends were trimmed by 3 bases and 3 bases, with 3 bases remaining between them. The CDR3 is made up of 11 amino acids. Germline V gene data show CDR1 as DFQATT and CDR2 as SNEGSKA (reference sequence). Written as DNA, the CDR3 is TGCAGTGCTAGTAGCTACAATGAGCAGTTCTTC. Its protein product is CSASSYNEQFF.

This clonotype was counted between two and nine times. V and J are TRBV15 and TRBJ2-2; D perhaps matches TRBD1 (5 bases). Trimming left V 5 bases short and J 8 bases short, with 15 bases between. CDR1 and CDR2 from the germline V gene are LNHNV and YYDKDF (reference sequence). This CDR3 region has 14 residues. DNA for the CDR3: TGTGCCACCAGCTATGACAGCGCATGGGGGGAGCTGTTTTTT. Translating it yields CATSYDSAWGELFF.

The rearrangement uses TRBV20-1 and TRBJ1-2; no reliable D call. This CDR3 is built from 14 residues. With 3 bases removed from V and 2 bases from J, the gap between germline ends came to 13 bases. Germline V CDR1 and CDR2: DFQATT, SNEGSKA (reference sequence). CDR3 in amino acids: CSARGPAENYGYTF. Written as DNA, the CDR3 is TGCAGTGCTAGGGGTCCCGCCGAGAACTATGGCTACACCTTC.

The V call is TRBV6-5, the J call TRBJ1-3; D is possibly TRBD1 (5 bases). With 5 bases removed from V and 3 bases from J, the gap between germline ends came to 14 bases. Per germline, CDR1 MNHEY and CDR2 SVGAGI. The CDR3 consists of 15 residues. The CDR3 region is CASSSPGRVGNTIYF. The CDR3, as DNA: TGTGCCAGCAGTAGCCCGGGACGGGTTGGAAACACCATATATTTT.

The table lists this clonotype with a few counts. The chain carries TRBV27 and TRBJ1-6, with no clear D. Germline assignment: CDR1 MNHEY and CDR2 SMNVEV (reference sequence). The CDR3 covers 16 residues. Between the trimmed V and J ends, which lost 0 bases and 7 bases, there was a span of 13 bases. CDR3 coding DNA: TGTGCCAGCAGTTTATCTTCAGTAGTTTTAAATTCACCCCTCCACTTT. Translation: CASSLSSVVLNSPLHF.

This clonotype appeared many times. V gene TRBV3-1 combines with J gene TRBJ2-7; D call uncertain. The CDR3 has 15 amino acids. Germline loops: CDR1 LGHDT, CDR2 YNNKEL (reference sequence). V shed 5 bases and J shed 0 bases, with 14 bases lying between them. This CDR3 reads CASSAVSRASYEQYF. In nucleotides, the CDR3 is TGTGCCAGCAGCGCCGTGTCTAGGGCCTCCTACGAGCAGTACTTC.

This clonotype was seen repeatedly, ten times or more. This chain uses TRBV9 with TRBJ2-3, with D uncertain. The CDR3 runs 16 residues. Germline CDR1 and CDR2: SGDLS and YYNGEE. V was trimmed by 1 base and J by 0 bases, leaving 12 bases between them. CDR3: CASSVRADLSTDTQYF. The CDR3 bases are TGTGCCAGCAGCGTAAGGGCCGATTTAAGCACAGATACGCAGTATTTT.

There are a few counts of this clonotype. This sequence joins TRBV6-4 and TRBJ2-1; TRBD2 agrees at 9 bases. Trimming cost V 4 bases and J 5 bases; bases outside gene matches: 3. CDR3 length equals 14 residues. Germline loops: CDR1 MRHNA, CDR2 SNTAGT. CDR3 loop: CASSGLAGNNEQFF. DNA for the CDR3: TGTGCCAGCAGTGGGCTAGCGGGGAACAATGAGCAGTTCTTC.

This clonotype was detected many times. The CDR3 DNA is TGTGCCAGCAGCCAAGCCAGATCCAACACTGAAGCTTTCTTT. It is translated as CASSQARSNTEAFF. The chain combines TRBV3-1 with TRBJ1-1; D is ambiguous. The germline V gene encodes CDR1 LGHDT and CDR2 YNNKEL (reference sequence). This CDR3 spans 14 amino acids. With 1 base removed from V and 2 bases from J, the gap between germline ends came to 8 bases. Full variable domain (rest looked up from reference TRBV3-1 and TRBJ1-1): DTAVSQTPKYLVTQMGNDKSIKCEQNLGHDTMYWYKQDSKKFLKIMFSYNNKELIINETVPNRFSPKSPDKAHLNLHINSLELGDSAVYFCASSQARSNTEAFFGQGTRLTVV.

The V gene is TRBV7-9, the J gene TRBJ1-6, with 9 positions matching TRBD1. The CDR3 has 16 amino acids. V lost 3 bases and J lost 4; bases outside the gene matches: 4. The germline CDR1 and CDR2 sequences are SEHNR and FQNEAQ (reference sequence). Written as DNA, the CDR3 is TGTGCCAGCAGCTTGGGACAGGGATTTTATAATTCACCCCTCCACTTT. Its protein is CASSLGQGFYNSPLHF.

This clonotype has at least ten counts. CDR3 sequence (DNA): TGCAGTGCTACAGGGGCAGAAGATACGCAGTATTTT. Its translation is CSATGAEDTQYF. The rearrangement joins TRBV20-1 to TRBJ2-3; D possibly corresponds to TRBD1 (6 bases). Germline assignment: CDR1 DFQATT and CDR2 SNEGSKA (reference sequence). Trimming took off 4 bases at V and 5 bases at J, with 10 bases between the two ends. The CDR3 extends over 12 amino acids.

This clonotype was picked up many times. This chain links TRBV2 with TRBJ1-1; a weak D match, TRBD1 (6 bases). CDR1 is SNHLY, CDR2 FYNNEI, per germline. The CDR3 extends over 13 amino acids. V gave up 3 bases and J gave up 5 bases, with 10 bases separating them. CDR3 amino acids: CASSDPRGTEAFF. The CDR3 nucleotides read TGTGCCAGCAGTGACCCCAGGGGTACTGAAGCTTTCTTT.

J is TRBJ1-6 and V is TRBV20-1; a possible D gene is TRBD1 (5 bases). This CDR3 region has 12 residues. V shed 3 bases and J shed 7 bases, with 7 bases lying between them. Germline V gene lookup returns CDR1 DFQATT and CDR2 SNEGSKA (reference sequence). The chain's CDR3 is CSARGLNSPLHF. The CDR3 DNA sequence: TGCAGTGCTAGGGGGCTCAATTCACCCCTCCACTTT.

This clonotype was observed many times. V and J are TRBV14 and TRBJ2-3, with 9 bases lining up with TRBD2. CDR3 size: 18 residues. Trimming removed 0 bases from V and 5 bases from J; junction bases left unmatched: 12. The germline CDR1 and CDR2 sequences are SGHDN and FVKESK. The chain's CDR3 is CASSQDWTREGLLDTQYF. The CDR3, as DNA: TGTGCCAGCAGCCAAGATTGGACGCGGGAGGGCCTTTTAGATACGCAGTATTTT. Full variable domain (remainder filled in from reference TRBV14 and TRBJ2-3): EAGVTQFPSHSVIEKGQTVTLRCDPISGHDNLYWYRRVMGKEIKFLLHFVKESKQDESGMPNNRFLAERTGGTYSTLKVQPAELEDSGVYFCASSQDWTREGLLDTQYFGPGTRLTVL.

Within the sample, this clonotype is medium-sized. The V and J genes are TRBV4-2 and TRBJ2-5; D may be TRBD1 (6 bases). V lost 0 bases and J lost 5, with 13 bases in between. Germline CDR1 LGHNA, CDR2 YNFKEQ. The CDR3 sequence is 15 residues long. CDR3 nucleotides: TGTGCCAGCAGCCAAGAACTGGGGGCAAGCGAGACCCAGTACTTC. Its protein is CASSQELGASETQYF.

The chain combines TRBV11-1 with TRBJ2-6, with TRBD1 matching over 10 bases. In germline, CDR1 is SGHAT, CDR2 FQDESV (reference sequence). CDR3 length: 18 amino acids. The V gene end was trimmed by 5 bases and the J gene end by 2 bases; junction bases not matched to a gene: 9. CDR3 in amino acids: CASSRTGQGIPGANVLTF. The CDR3 nucleotides are TGTGCCAGCAGCCGAACGGGACAGGGGATTCCTGGGGCCAACGTCCTGACTTTC.

This clonotype was recorded many times. The J gene is TRBJ2-7, the V gene TRBV7-8; possibly TRBD2 for D (6 bases). Germline lookup yields CDR1 SGHVS and CDR2 FQNEAQ. The germline V and J ends were trimmed by 2 bases and 1 base, with 15 bases remaining between them. This CDR3 contains 16 residues. CDR3 in amino acids: CASSLRPLAQSYEQYF. The CDR3 nucleotides are TGTGCCAGCAGCTTAAGGCCGCTAGCGCAGTCCTACGAGCAGTACTTC.

This rearrangement joins TRBV6-6 to TRBJ2-1; 7 bases are shared with TRBD2. There are 15 residues in the CDR3. Germline V gene data show CDR1 as MNHNY and CDR2 as SVGAGI (reference sequence). V lost 6 bases, J lost 6 bases, and 11 bases stayed unmatched. The CDR3 sequence is CASRLNSGLLNEQFF. For the CDR3, the DNA is TGTGCCAGCAGGCTAAACTCGGGACTACTCAATGAGCAGTTCTTC.

Note on this clonotype: The germline gene is not matched at one end of the junction; a read error may be the cause. This sequence joins TRBV6-5 and TRBJ2-5, with TRBD2 identical over 12 bases. This CDR3 spans 16 amino acids. Germline V lookup: CDR1 MNHEY, CDR2 SVGAGI. CDR3 DNA: TGTGCCATCAGTTACTCGAATCTAGCGGGAGGGAAGACCCAGTACTTC. Its protein is CAISYSNLAGGKTQYF.